This section outlines one T cell receptor (beta chain) sequence together with its context. It lacks a known antigen. No clone much larger than this one lies a single base away; base qualities are absent. The immunoSEQ Assay, a bias-controlled multiplex PCR, was used to amplify TCRbeta CDR3 regions from genomic DNA. In the paper's pipeline: The number of nucleated cells in each sample was estimated from the amplification of reference gene primers within the assay. To quantify the absolute abundance of each unique TCRbeta CDR3 rearrangement, sequence reads were collapsed and filtered. For each sample, productive Simpson clonality was calculated as the square root of Simpson's diversity index over productive rearrangements. TCRdb took this table from immuneACCESS and kept in-frame rearrangements with V and J called. Such tables lack part of the clones; where checked against another copy, unresolved V genes explain under half of the gap, and the rest is unexplained. Clone size and V and J calls were adopted from that table, with D and trimming inferred from the DNA. Counted in this sample were approximately 97,000 clones; roughly 92% of them appeared once. 1.5% to 2% of the sample is taken by the ten largest.

The data originate from a study of blood T cell repertoires in COVID-19 (dated by TCRdb to 2018 to 2020). Regarding the study in general: Collaborator samples came from the United States, Italy and Spain and covered acute and convalescent phases of COVID-19. The prospective study material was composed of cDNA or gDNA derived from T cells, B-cell-depleted T cells, or PBMCs. The dataset comprised deeply sampled blood TCRbeta repertoires from subjects exposed to, actively infected with, or recovered from COVID-19. A freely available public database, intended as a resource for researchers studying the immune response to SARS-CoV-2, is where the repertoires were released. The samples were drawn from two sources: the first 160 participants of the ongoing ImmuneRACE study, and about 1,300 subjects contributed by 6 global collaborators. A de-identified subject ID, COVID-19 status, age in years and sex were almost always included in the sample metadata. Where HLA class I and class II types were available, the types were taken from metadata supplied by the sample provider, not from assay-based typing.

On the study overall, not on this receptor specifically: How much clinical and demographic metadata was included differed by source and by participant, and the metadata was provided uncurated.

At one collaborating source in Seattle, patients were enrolled during active infection and were followed longitudinally through the course of disease. Whole blood was collected in K2EDTA tubes by collaborating institutions according to the institutions' own protocols. Collaborator samples were shipped for TCRbeta analysis as frozen whole blood, isolated PBMCs, or DNA extracted from either sample type. The CDR3 starts with the cysteine, ends with the valine, and has 13 residues. Only the CDR3 DNA is retained, 39 bases long and in frame from the first base. Looking up the germline V gene yields CDR1 MNHEY and CDR2 SVGAGI. Germline trimming: 6 bases from V, 7 bases from J; junction bases outside gene matches: 9.

The rearranged chain carries TRBV6-5 and TRBJ2-7; TRBD2 lines up with 7 middle nucleotides. This clonotype was obtained from a woman in her forties or fifties with COVID-19, enrolled during active disease. Sequencing used peripheral blood. The DNA is as follows: TGTGCCAGCAGAACGGGGGGTTCGGGAGAGCAGTACGTC. Its protein is CASRTGGSGEQYV.